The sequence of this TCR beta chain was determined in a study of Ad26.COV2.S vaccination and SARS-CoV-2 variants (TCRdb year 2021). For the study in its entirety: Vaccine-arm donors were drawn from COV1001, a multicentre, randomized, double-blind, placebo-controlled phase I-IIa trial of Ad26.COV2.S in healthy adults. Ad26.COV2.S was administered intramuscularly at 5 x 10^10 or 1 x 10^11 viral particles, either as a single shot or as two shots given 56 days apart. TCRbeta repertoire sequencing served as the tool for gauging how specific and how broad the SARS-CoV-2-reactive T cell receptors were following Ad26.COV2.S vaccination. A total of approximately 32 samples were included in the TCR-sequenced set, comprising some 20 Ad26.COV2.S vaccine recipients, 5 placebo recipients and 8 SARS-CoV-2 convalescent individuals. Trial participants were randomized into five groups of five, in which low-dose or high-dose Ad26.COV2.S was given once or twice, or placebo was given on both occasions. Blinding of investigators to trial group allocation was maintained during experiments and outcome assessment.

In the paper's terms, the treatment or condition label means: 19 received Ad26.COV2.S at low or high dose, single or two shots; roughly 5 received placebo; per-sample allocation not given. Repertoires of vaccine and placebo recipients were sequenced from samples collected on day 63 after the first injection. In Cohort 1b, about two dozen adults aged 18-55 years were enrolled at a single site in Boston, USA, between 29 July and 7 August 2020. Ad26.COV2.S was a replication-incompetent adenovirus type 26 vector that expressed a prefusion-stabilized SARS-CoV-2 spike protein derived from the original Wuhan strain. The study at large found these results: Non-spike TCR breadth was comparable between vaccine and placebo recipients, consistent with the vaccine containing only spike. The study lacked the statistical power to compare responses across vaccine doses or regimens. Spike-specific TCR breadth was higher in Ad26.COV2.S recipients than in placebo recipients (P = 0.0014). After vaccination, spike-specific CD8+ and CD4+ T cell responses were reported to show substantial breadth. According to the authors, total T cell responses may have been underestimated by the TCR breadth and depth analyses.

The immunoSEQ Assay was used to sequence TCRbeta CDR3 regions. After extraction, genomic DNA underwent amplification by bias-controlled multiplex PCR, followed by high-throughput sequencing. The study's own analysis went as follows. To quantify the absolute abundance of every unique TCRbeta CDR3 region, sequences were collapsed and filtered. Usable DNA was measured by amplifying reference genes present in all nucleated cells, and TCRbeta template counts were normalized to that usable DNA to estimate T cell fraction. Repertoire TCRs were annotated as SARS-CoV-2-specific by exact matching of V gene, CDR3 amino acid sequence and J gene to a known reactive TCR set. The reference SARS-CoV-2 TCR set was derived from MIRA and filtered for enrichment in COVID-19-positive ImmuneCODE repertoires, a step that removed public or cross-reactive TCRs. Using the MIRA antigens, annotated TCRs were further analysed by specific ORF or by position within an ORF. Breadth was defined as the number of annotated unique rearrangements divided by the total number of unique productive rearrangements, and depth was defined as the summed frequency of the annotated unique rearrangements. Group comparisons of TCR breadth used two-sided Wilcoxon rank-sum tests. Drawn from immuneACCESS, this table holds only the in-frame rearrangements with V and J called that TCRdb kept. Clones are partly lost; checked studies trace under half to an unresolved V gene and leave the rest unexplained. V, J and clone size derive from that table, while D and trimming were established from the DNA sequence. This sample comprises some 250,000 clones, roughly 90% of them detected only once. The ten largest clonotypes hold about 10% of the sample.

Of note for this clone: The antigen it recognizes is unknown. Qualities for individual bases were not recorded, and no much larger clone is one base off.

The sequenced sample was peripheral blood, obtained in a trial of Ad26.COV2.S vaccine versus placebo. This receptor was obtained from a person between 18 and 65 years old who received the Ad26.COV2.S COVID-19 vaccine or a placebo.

The DNA sequence is TGCGCCAGCAGCCCCCCAGGGGCGCAGGAGCAGTACTTC. Translated, this is CASSPPGAQEQYF. The chain joins TRBV4-3 to TRBJ2-7, and perhaps TRBD1 as D gene, on 6 matching bases. Looking up the germline V gene yields CDR1 LGHNA and CDR2 YSLEER. Between the V and J ends, shortened by 4 bases and 7 bases respectively, the junction contains 14 bases. Including cysteine and phenylalanine, the CDR3 has 13 amino acids. Only the CDR3 portion is preserved as DNA: 39 bases, with reading frame beginning at the first base.